One sample yielded the 2 T cell receptor beta chains listed below, sequenced in a study of CXCR4 blockade with PD-1 therapy in pancreatic cancer (dated by TCRdb to the late 2010s). Library construction relied on the immunoSEQ multiplex PCR assay. In its TCRdb copy, this immuneACCESS table keeps in-frame sequences only and misses some clones. Where compared with another copy, unresolved V genes explain less than half of these, and the others have no known cause. Across this sample there are some 3,000 clones, with over 30% seen only once. 25% to 30% of the sample rests with the top ten. The sample taken for sequencing was tumor tissue. These TCRs come from a human donor with pancreatic ductal adenocarcinoma.

The sample holds a few counts of this clone. The V gene is TRBV11-1, the J gene TRBJ2-1; the D is unclear. Germline lookup yields CDR1 SGHAT and CDR2 FQDESV (reference sequence). Trimming stripped 5 bases from V and 0 bases from J, with 14 bases between. CDR3 length: 16 amino acids. In nucleotides, the CDR3 is TGTGCCAGCAGCCAAGGTTTGTCTGTCTCCTACAATGAGCAGTTCTTC. Protein product: CASSQGLSVSYNEQFF.

The gene calls are TRBV15 and TRBJ2-3, with D perhaps being TRBD1 or TRBD2 (6 bases each). The V and J ends lost 5 bases and 3 bases respectively, with 15 bases between them. Per germline, CDR1 LNHNV and CDR2 YYDKDF (reference sequence). The CDR3 has 15 amino acids. CDR3 nucleotide sequence: TGTGCCACCAGCTCGGGGGCGTATGCAACAGATACGCAGTATTTT. Protein product: CATSSGAYATDTQYF.